This is a list of T cell receptor beta chains from one sample in a study of response to subunit inactivated influenza vaccine. TCRdb passed the RT-PCR reads through MiXCR, listing each CDR3 protein once. The top ten clones hold 2.5% to 3.5% of a sample with 500,000 or so distinct CDR3 sequences, approximately 16% of them seen once. The source was CD4+ T cells sorted from PBMCs, collected around 25 months after vaccination. The receptor set was obtained from a man aged 45 to 70 who received an inactivated influenza vaccine. Both conserved end residues are part of each CDR3. The order of the fields is D gene, V gene, J gene, clone size, CDR3 DNA, CDR3 protein. The D gene is left open where the match is weak. Not all rows give a size; the values are once, few, many and, for expanded clones, a class.

NA,TRBV20-1,TRBJ1-6,many,TGCAGTGCTAGTAAGGGGGGGGTGTCCTATAATTCACCCCTCCACTTT,CSASKGGVSYNSPLHF
TRBD1,TRBV5-1,TRBJ2-1,few,TGCGCCAGCAGCTTGATGGGACAGGGGGCCTATGAGCAGTTCTTC,CASSLMGQGAYEQFF
TRBD2,TRBV5-5,TRBJ2-1,NA,TGTGCCAGTGGGCCTAGCGGGGGGGCCTTGGGTGAGCAGTTCTTC,CASGPSGGALGEQFF
NA,TRBV11-1,TRBJ1-2,few,TGTGCCAGCAGCCGGGTGGGGGACTATGGCTACACCTTC,CASSRVGDYGYTF
NA,TRBV3-1,TRBJ2-7,NA,TGTGCCAGCAGCCAAGCCCCGGGGCTCTACGAGCAGTACTTC,CASSQAPGLYEQYF
TRBD2,TRBV10-3,TRBJ2-7,NA,TGTGCCACGACCGGGACTAGGCTCTACGAGCAGTACTTC,CATTGTRLYEQYF
NA,TRBV12-1,TRBJ2-7,NA,TGTGCCAGCAGCTTTATAGAGGGGGCGCGCTACGAGCAGTACTTC,CASSFIEGARYEQYF
TRBD1,TRBV20-1,TRBJ2-3,few,TGCAGTGCTAAAGTCCCGGGACAGACAGATACGCAGTATTTT,CSAKVPGQTDTQYF
TRBD2,TRBV20-1,TRBJ2-1,few,TGCAGTGCTCCGGGGCTAGCGGGAGTGTTGTTCTTC,CSAPGLAGVLFF
NA,TRBV20-1,TRBJ2-5,NA,TGCAGTGCGAATCAAGAGACCCAGTACTTC,CSANQETQYF
NA,TRBV6-2/TRBV6-3,TRBJ2-7,NA,TGTGCCAGCATCTCCGGCTGGGACGTGGACGAGCAGTACTTC,CASISGWDVDEQYF
NA,TRBV12-3/TRBV12-4,TRBJ1-5,few,TGTGCCAGCAGTTTAGACCAGGGCAGCAATCAGCCCCAGCATTTT,CASSLDQGSNQPQHF
NA,TRBV4-3,TRBJ2-7,few,TGCGCCAGCAGCCAAGAAGCCGTCTCCTACGAGCAGTACTTC,CASSQEAVSYEQYF
NA,TRBV5-5,TRBJ2-7,few,TGTGCCAGCAGCCGAATATTCTACGAGCAGTACTTC,CASSRIFYEQYF
NA,TRBV5-6,TRBJ1-5,NA,TGTGCCAGCAGCTCACAGCGACAGGGCAATCAGCCCCAGCATTTT,CASSSQRQGNQPQHF
NA,TRBV7-2,TRBJ1-5,NA,TGTGCCAGCAGCTCGCCCCCGGGCAACTATTTGGAGCCCCAGCATTTT,CASSSPPGNYLEPQHF
NA,TRBV3-1,TRBJ1-3,NA,TGTGCCAGCAGCCAAGGAACGGTCTCTGGAAACACCATATATTTT,CASSQGTVSGNTIYF
TRBD2,TRBV12-3/TRBV12-4,TRBJ2-2,few,TGTGCCAGCAGAAGGCCGGGACTAAGATACACCGGGGAGCTGTTTTTT,CASRRPGLRYTGELFF
TRBD2,TRBV28,TRBJ2-1,few,TGTGCCAGCAGCCTACCGACTAGCGGGGGGGGTAATGAGCAGTTCTTC,CASSLPTSGGGNEQFF
TRBD2,TRBV28,TRBJ2-3,few,TGTGCCAGCAGTTTAGCGCGGGGGGGTAACACAGATACGCAGTATTTT,CASSLARGGNTDTQYF
TRBD1,TRBV20-1,TRBJ2-1,few,TGCAGTGCTACCCCGGGACAGGGAAAGCAGTTCTTC,CSATPGQGKQFF
NA,TRBV29-1,TRBJ2-5,few,TGCAGCGTTTTAGAGTGGCAAGAGACCCAGTACTTC,CSVLEWQETQYF
NA,TRBV12-3/TRBV12-4,TRBJ1-2,many,TGTGCCAGCAGTTTCGGGGCTAACTATGGCTACACCTTC,CASSFGANYGYTF
NA,TRBV2,TRBJ2-3,many,TGTGCCAGCAGTGGAACGCGGGATACGCAGTATTTT,CASSGTRDTQYF
NA,TRBV7-8,TRBJ2-3,few,TGTGCCAGCAGCCCACACCCAGGGGGCACAGATACGCAGTATTTT,CASSPHPGGTDTQYF
NA,TRBV29-1,TRBJ1-1,few,TGCAGCGTTGAAAACAGGGTGAACACTGAAGCTTTCTTT,CSVENRVNTEAFF
TRBD2,TRBV20-1,TRBJ2-3,NA,TGCAGTGCTACAGCTCTAGCGGGGGGTGACACAGATACGCAGTATTTT,CSATALAGGDTDTQYF
NA,TRBV3-1,TRBJ2-1,NA,TGTGCCAGCAGCCATCGGAACGACAATGAGCAGTTCTTC,CASSHRNDNEQFF
TRBD2,TRBV20-1,TRBJ2-1,few,TGCAGTGCTAGCGGACTAGCGGGAGCGGGGTATAACAATGAGCAGTTCTTC,CSASGLAGAGYNNEQFF
NA,TRBV7-2,TRBJ2-7,NA,TGTGCCAGCAGCTTATCGAGGGTGTCTGGAGAGCAGTACTTC,CASSLSRVSGEQYF
NA,TRBV6-2/TRBV6-3,TRBJ2-1,NA,TGTGCCAGCAGACGGCAGGGTGTTGTTAATGAGCAGTTCTTC,CASRRQGVVNEQFF
TRBD2,TRBV4-2,TRBJ2-3,NA,TGTGCCAGCAGCCAAGATTATGGCGGGGGGGTCTCAGATACGCAGTATTTT,CASSQDYGGGVSDTQYF
NA,TRBV5-1,TRBJ2-3,NA,TGCGCCAGCAGCTTGGTGGGCGTATCTAGCACAGATACGCAGTATTTT,CASSLVGVSSTDTQYF
TRBD1,TRBV4-2,TRBJ2-7,NA,TGTGCCAGCAGCCAAGATCTTGGGACAGGGCTCTACGAGCAGTACTTC,CASSQDLGTGLYEQYF
NA,TRBV5-1,TRBJ2-7,many,TGCGCCAGCAGCATAGGCTGGGAGCAGTACTTC,CASSIGWEQYF
TRBD1,TRBV29-1,TRBJ2-6,many,TGCAGCGTTACAGGGGTTGGGGCCAACGTCCTGACTTTC,CSVTGVGANVLTF
NA,TRBV30,TRBJ2-2,NA,TGTGCCTGGAAAAGTATGGGGGCGACCGGGGAGCTGTTTTTT,CAWKSMGATGELFF
TRBD1,TRBV20-1,TRBJ2-3,once,TGCAGTGCTAGTGGTGGGACAGGGCCAGATACGCAGTATTTT,CSASGGTGPDTQYF
NA,TRBV12-3/TRBV12-4,TRBJ2-5,few,TGTGCCAGCAGTGAACTAGGGATGGGAGAGACCCAGTACTTC,CASSELGMGETQYF
TRBD2,TRBV3-1,TRBJ2-1,NA,TGTGCCAGCAGCCAGTCTAGCGGCCTCAACGAGCAGTTCTTC,CASSQSSGLNEQFF
NA,TRBV20-1,TRBJ1-4,few,TGCAGTGCTAGCCAGCGTTGGGAAAAACTGTTTTTT,CSASQRWEKLFF
TRBD1,TRBV20-1,TRBJ1-2,few,TGCAGTGCTCAGATCCTCCGGGACAGTTACTACACCTTC,CSAQILRDSYYTF
NA,TRBV5-1,TRBJ1-4,NA,TGCGCCAGCAGCTTGGCCGGGGGAGGAACCGGGAATGAAAAACTGTTTTTT,CASSLAGGGTGNEKLFF
NA,TRBV6-5,TRBJ2-5,few,TGTGCCAGCAGTTACTCTGGGCAGCAAGAGACCCAGTACTTC,CASSYSGQQETQYF
NA,TRBV6-5,TRBJ1-2,NA,TGTGCCAGCAGTTACTCGACGGGGTTCTATGGCTACACCTTC,CASSYSTGFYGYTF
TRBD2,TRBV7-9,TRBJ2-1,few,TGTGCCAGCAGACAGGGACTAGCGGGGCGAAATGAGCAGTTCTTC,CASRQGLAGRNEQFF
NA,TRBV27,TRBJ2-4,many,TGTGCCAGCAGTCCCGGGACCGAGGGTACCATTCAGTACTTC,CASSPGTEGTIQYF
TRBD1,TRBV20-1,TRBJ1-5,NA,TGCAGTGCTAGCTGGACAGGGTTGAGGAACCAGCCCCAGCATTTT,CSASWTGLRNQPQHF
NA,TRBV20-1,TRBJ2-6,NA,TGCAGTGCCTCCTACCACTCTGGGGCCAACGTCCTGACTTTC,CSASYHSGANVLTF
NA,TRBV5-5,TRBJ1-3,few,TGTGCCAGCAGCTGGGAAGGGTCCTCTGGAAACACCATATATTTT,CASSWEGSSGNTIYF
TRBD2,TRBV20-1,TRBJ2-1,NA,TGCAGTGCTAAAACCGGGACTAGCCCCTACAATGAGCAGTTCTTC,CSAKTGTSPYNEQFF
NA,TRBV7-2,TRBJ1-1,NA,TGTGCCAGCAGCCCACGATCAGGGTTCGGTACTGAAGCTTTCTTT,CASSPRSGFGTEAFF
TRBD1,TRBV5-1,TRBJ2-1,few,TGCGCCAGCAGCTTGATCGGACAGGGTTACAATGAGCAGTTCTTC,CASSLIGQGYNEQFF
TRBD2,TRBV6-1,TRBJ2-1,NA,TGTGCCAGCAAAGGCGGCGGGAGGGCCTACGAGCAGTTCTTC,CASKGGGRAYEQFF
NA,TRBV28,TRBJ1-1,NA,TGTGCCGGATCAATCGGGACATTGAACACTGAAGCTTTCTTT,CAGSIGTLNTEAFF
NA,TRBV5-8,TRBJ1-1,NA,TGTGCCAGCAGCTTTCGAGCGGGCGGTGAAGCTTTCTTT,CASSFRAGGEAFF